These 27 T cell receptor beta chains were all obtained from the same sample, sequenced in a study of cytomegalovirus exposure and HLA in healthy donors. TCRdb keeps only in-frame clones here, not all; method: immunoSEQ multiplex PCR. The sample contains under 100,000 clones, less than 90% of which appear only once. The sequencing input was PBMCs. These TCRs come from a woman aged 18-30 years in good health and CMV-seropositive.

The chain combines TRBV19 with TRBJ1-2, with D tentatively TRBD1 (5 bases). Germline values: CDR1 LNHDA, CDR2 SQIVND (reference sequence). Trimming pared 6 bases from V and 7 bases from J, leaving 18 bases between. The CDR3 spans 14 residues. DNA for the CDR3: TGTGCCAGTAGCCAGAGCGGGGGTACTCGTGGCTACACCTTC. Protein: CASSQSGGTRGYTF. The entire variable domain, with the rest obtained from reference TRBV19 and TRBJ1-2, is as follows: DGGITQSPKYLFRKEGQNVTLSCEQNLNHDAMYWYRQDPGQGLRLIYYSQIVNDFQKGDIAEGYSVSREKKESFPLTVTSAQKNPTAFYLCASSQSGGTRGYTFGSGTRLTVV.

The chain joins TRBV27 to TRBJ2-7; maybe TRBD2 (5 bases). This CDR3 is 13 amino acids long. From germline, CDR1 is MNHEY and CDR2 SMNVEV (reference sequence). V dropped 4 bases and J dropped 3 bases, with 10 bases sitting between them. CDR3 nucleotide sequence: TGTGCCAGCAGTTCGGGATTCAGCTACGAGCAGTACTTC. Protein sequence: CASSSGFSYEQYF.

This rearrangement joins TRBV6-5 to TRBJ1-1, with D possibly being TRBD1 (6 bases). CDR3 length: 13 amino acids. The V gene lost 6 bases and the J gene lost 2 bases, with 10 bases spanning the gap. Germline CDR1 MNHEY, CDR2 SVGAGI. The CDR3 sequence is CASSGQKNTEAFF. The DNA of the CDR3 is TGTGCCAGCAGCGGACAGAAAAACACTGAAGCTTTCTTT.

The chain couples TRBV7-7 to TRBJ2-5, with TRBD1 as a possible D gene (5 bases). The CDR3 is 13 residues long. Deletions cut 3 bases from V and 2 bases from J, with 7 bases between. Germline V gene data show CDR1 as SSHAT and CDR2 as FNYEAQ (reference sequence). The chain's CDR3 is CASSLTEQETQYF. The CDR3 DNA reads TGTGCCAGCAGCTTGACAGAGCAAGAGACCCAGTACTTC.

The chain joins TRBV15 to TRBJ1-1; 9 nucleotides match TRBD1. This CDR3 comprises 16 residues. Trimming at V came to 2 bases and at J to 1 base, leaving 5 bases not matched to a gene. The germline V gene has CDR1 LNHNV and CDR2 YYDKDF (reference sequence). The CDR3 region has the DNA TGTGCCACCAGCAGACTACAGGGGGCGGGGAACACTGAAGCTTTCTTT. It specifies CATSRLQGAGNTEAFF.

The V and J genes are TRBV27 and TRBJ1-2, with unresolved D. The ends were cut back, 3 bases at V and 4 bases at J, with 12 bases in the middle. Per germline, CDR1 MNHEY and CDR2 SMNVEV (reference sequence). This CDR3 spans 14 amino acids. CDR3 nucleotide sequence: TGTGCCAGCAGTTTTTCCCCCCAGTCCTATGGCTACACCTTC. It codes for CASSFSPQSYGYTF.

This clone was seen once. J is TRBJ1-6 and V is TRBV7-8, with D perhaps matching TRBD1 (6 bases). In germline, CDR1 is SGHVS, CDR2 FQNEAQ. V shed 5 bases and J shed 8 bases, with 13 bases lying between them. The CDR3 has 14 amino acids. The CDR3 region has the DNA TGTGCCAGCAGCGCCAACAGGGAAGATTCACCCCTCCACTTT. It encodes CASSANREDSPLHF.

The rearrangement uses TRBV18 and TRBJ1-5; the D gene is possibly TRBD1 (6 bases). Germline V gene lookup returns CDR1 KGHSH and CDR2 LQKENI. Trimming took 3 bases from V and 2 from J, leaving 14 bases between them. This CDR3 is built from 16 residues. CDR3 in DNA: TGTGCCAGCTCACCCGGGCAGGGGATTGGCAATCAGCCCCAGCATTTT. It codes for CASSPGQGIGNQPQHF.

The gene calls are TRBV5-5 and TRBJ1-1; D unclear. CDR3 length: 14 residues. V was clipped by 2 bases and J by 0 bases, with 8 bases between them. CDR1 is SGHKS, CDR2 YYEKEE, per germline (reference sequence). CDR3 residues: CASSFWPMNTEAFF. The CDR3 bases are TGTGCCAGCAGCTTCTGGCCGATGAACACTGAAGCTTTCTTT.

The J gene is TRBJ2-7, the V gene TRBV27, with TRBD2 identical over 11 bases. The trim removed 5 bases at V and 3 bases at J, leaving 9 bases unmatched. Germline CDR1 MNHEY, CDR2 SMNVEV (reference sequence). CDR3 length: 16 amino acids. The CDR3 DNA follows: TGTGCCAGCAGTCCTACCGGGACTAGCGGTATCTACGAGCAGTACTTC. Translation: CASSPTGTSGIYEQYF.

J is TRBJ2-3 and V is TRBV9; TRBD1 might be the D (6 bases). The ends were cut back, 4 bases at V and 2 bases at J, with 17 bases in the middle. This CDR3 is built from 16 residues. Germline-derived CDR1 and CDR2 are SGDLS and YYNGEE. The CDR3 sequence: CASSQGGAELTDTQYF. CDR3 bases: TGTGCCAGCAGCCAAGGGGGTGCGGAACTCACAGATACGCAGTATTTT.

This chain links TRBV5-6 with TRBJ1-1; no definite D call. The V gene's germline CDR1 is SGHDT and CDR2 YYEEEE. V shed 4 bases and J shed 4 bases, with 17 bases lying between them. The CDR3 extends over 15 amino acids. The CDR3 nucleotides are TGTGCCAGCAGCAGGTCCGGGAGTATAGGCACTGAAGCTTTCTTT. It translates to CASSRSGSIGTEAFF.

The gene calls are TRBV5-1 and TRBJ2-7, with TRBD1 matching over 8 bases. Germline lookup yields CDR1 SGHRS and CDR2 YFSETQ. With V trimmed by 4 bases and J by 6 bases, 12 bases remained unmatched. The CDR3 covers 15 residues. The CDR3 sequence is CASSAGGERQSEQYF. Here the CDR3 DNA reads TGCGCCAGCAGCGCAGGGGGCGAAAGGCAGAGCGAGCAGTACTTC.

This clone occurred once. The chain employs TRBV5-1 and TRBJ2-3; a possible D gene is TRBD1 (6 bases). V was shortened by 4 bases and J by 0 bases, with 18 bases between the two germline ends. The CDR3 contains 17 residues. CDR1 is SGHRS, CDR2 YFSETQ, per germline. The CDR3 DNA follows: TGCGCCAGCAGCCAGGGGACCACGATCCCTAGCACAGATACGCAGTATTTT. Its translation is CASSQGTTIPSTDTQYF.

This clone was seen once. The rearrangement links TRBV4-2 to TRBJ2-5; 7 bases align to TRBD2. With 1 base clipped from V and 5 bases from J, the junction kept 7 bases outside the gene matches. The germline CDR1 and CDR2 sequences are LGHNA and YNFKEQ. The CDR3 loop spans 15 amino acids. CDR3 protein: CASSQAGLTTETQYF. In DNA form, the CDR3 reads TGTGCCAGCAGCCAAGCGGGACTAACCACGGAGACCCAGTACTTC.

A remark on this clone: Additional DNA sequences in this sample encode the identical CDR3. The V and J genes are TRBV29-1 and TRBJ2-3; 7 bases are a match to TRBD1. Germline lookup yields CDR1 SQVTM and CDR2 ANQGSEA. The CDR3 totals 14 residues. The trim removed 1 base at V and 2 bases at J, leaving 3 bases unmatched. This CDR3 is CSVEGQGYTDTQYF. CDR3 in DNA: TGCAGCGTTGAAGGACAGGGATACACAGATACGCAGTATTTT.

The count of this clone is one. DNA of the CDR3: TGCGCCAGCAGCCAGATCAGACAGGGTTCGGATTCACCCCTCCACTTT. Amino acids: CASSQIRQGSDSPLHF. The J gene is TRBJ1-6, the V gene TRBV4-1; 7 nucleotides match TRBD1. The V segment lost 3 bases and the J segment 8 bases; nucleotides outside the gene matches: 10. This CDR3 spans 16 amino acids. Germline V gene data show CDR1 as MGHRA and CDR2 as YSYEKL.

The sample holds one count of this clone. This chain uses TRBV7-2 with TRBJ2-7; D is perhaps TRBD2 (6 bases). Germline lookup yields CDR1 SGHTA and CDR2 FQGNSA. Trimming pared 5 bases from V and 6 bases from J, leaving 20 bases between. The CDR3 spans 15 residues. CDR3 sequence (DNA): TGTGCCAGCAGCGTACCGGGAGTCCGTTCGGGCGAGCAGTACTTC. Amino acid sequence: CASSVPGVRSGEQYF.

This clone was detected once. This chain connects TRBV6-5 to TRBJ2-3; D is ambiguous. Germline V gene lookup returns CDR1 MNHEY and CDR2 SVGAGI. The V and J ends lost 4 bases and 2 bases respectively, with 13 bases between them. The CDR3 is made up of 15 amino acids. CDR3 region: CASSSLSFPTDTQYF. As DNA, the CDR3 is TGTGCCAGCAGTTCCCTTAGCTTCCCCACAGATACGCAGTATTTT.

V usage is TRBV21-1 and J usage is TRBJ2-5; the table calls TRBD2, which could not be checked here. TRBV21-1 is a documented pseudogene. The CDR3 loop spans 17 amino acids. CDR3 residues: CASSKARGGKYQETQYF. CDR3 nucleotides: TGTGCCAGCAGCAAAGCGCGGGGGGGCAAGTACCAAGAGACCCAGTACTTC.

V and J are TRBV4-1 and TRBJ2-2, with D maybe TRBD1 (7 bases). CDR1 MGHRA and CDR2 YSYEKL come from the germline V gene. The CDR3 totals 16 residues. The germline V and J ends were trimmed by 4 bases and 1 base, with 13 bases remaining between them. The CDR3 DNA follows: TGCGCCAGCAGCCGTCGACAGGGAGGGAACACCGGGGAGCTGTTTTTT. Its translation is CASSRRQGGNTGELFF.

The chain joins TRBV2 to TRBJ2-3; 10 bases are shared with TRBD1. The ends lost 6 bases at V and 2 bases at J; junction bases unmatched: 5. This CDR3 is built from 15 residues. Germline CDR1 and CDR2: SNHLY and FYNNEI. CDR3 nucleotides: TGTGCCAGCAGCCGGGACAGGGGAAACACAGATACGCAGTATTTT. This encodes CASSRDRGNTDTQYF.

This CDR3 is CASSREGINEKLFF. The CDR3 DNA follows: TGTGCCAGCAGCAGGGAGGGAATTAATGAAAAACTGTTTTTT. The V gene is TRBV9, the J gene TRBJ1-4; D gene uncertain. CDR1 is SGDLS, CDR2 YYNGEE, per germline. The CDR3 length is 14 residues. With 4 bases removed from V and 4 bases from J, the gap between germline ends came to 11 bases.

The chain links TRBV9 to TRBJ2-3; weak D call: TRBD1 (6 bases). The germline V gene encodes CDR1 SGDLS and CDR2 YYNGEE. Deletions cut 0 bases from V and 4 bases from J, with 12 bases between. The CDR3 length is 15 residues. As DNA, the CDR3 is TGTGCCAGCAGCGTAGAGCTGGGGGCTGCAGATACGCAGTATTTT. It encodes CASSVELGAADTQYF.

The chain couples TRBV10-3 to TRBJ1-3, with D uncertain. The CDR3 spans 13 residues. Trimming left V 6 bases short and J 0 bases short, with 6 bases between. CDR1 ENHRY and CDR2 SYGVKD come from the germline V gene. Written as DNA, the CDR3 is TGTGCCATCAGCGACTACTCTGGAAACACCATATATTTT. Amino acids: CAISDYSGNTIYF.

The rearrangement links TRBV30 to TRBJ1-2; D ambiguous. Trimming stripped 0 bases from V and 8 bases from J, with 13 bases between. This CDR3 has 13 amino acids. The germline gives CDR1 GTSNPN, CDR2 SVGIG (reference sequence). CDR3 sequence: CAWSVHGSGGYTF. The CDR3 DNA follows: TGTGCCTGGAGTGTACACGGGTCGGGGGGCTACACCTTC.

By share, this clone ranks as medium-sized. This chain uses TRBV13 with TRBJ1-2, with 7 bases identical to TRBD1. V shed 0 bases and J 3 bases; nucleotides not matched to a gene: 1. The CDR3 covers 14 residues. The germline gives CDR1 PRHDT, CDR2 FYEKMQ (reference sequence). Here the CDR3 DNA reads TGTGCCAGCAGCTTAGGAACAGGGGACTATGGCTACACCTTC. Amino acids: CASSLGTGDYGYTF.